The present T cell receptor beta chain was sequenced within a study of blood T cell repertoires in COVID-19. Study-level information: The United States, Italy and Spain were the sources of the acute and convalescent COVID-19 samples. Nucleic acid was either cDNA or gDNA, and it came from T cells, B-cell-depleted T cells, or PBMCs.

Per the original data handling: Amplifying reference gene primers gave estimates of nucleated cell counts. Using immunoSEQ multiplex PCR, the repertoire was profiled, and TCRdb retains in-frame clones only, with some absent. V and J calls and clone size come straight from that table; D and trimming were deduced from the DNA. The profile shows about 250,000 clones, about four fifths of them singletons. This CDR3 is 14 amino acids long. CDR1 is KGHDR, CDR2 SFDVKD, per germline. V was trimmed by 4 bases and J by 8 bases, leaving 13 bases between them. The table lists this clone with a few counts. The source is an elderly man with acute or convalescent COVID-19. Source material: peripheral blood. V gene TRBV24-1 combines with J gene TRBJ1-4; D uncertain. CDR3 residues: CATSEGGIKEKLFF. In nucleotides, the CDR3 is TGTGCCACCAGTGAAGGAGGTATTAAAGAAAAACTGTTTTTT.